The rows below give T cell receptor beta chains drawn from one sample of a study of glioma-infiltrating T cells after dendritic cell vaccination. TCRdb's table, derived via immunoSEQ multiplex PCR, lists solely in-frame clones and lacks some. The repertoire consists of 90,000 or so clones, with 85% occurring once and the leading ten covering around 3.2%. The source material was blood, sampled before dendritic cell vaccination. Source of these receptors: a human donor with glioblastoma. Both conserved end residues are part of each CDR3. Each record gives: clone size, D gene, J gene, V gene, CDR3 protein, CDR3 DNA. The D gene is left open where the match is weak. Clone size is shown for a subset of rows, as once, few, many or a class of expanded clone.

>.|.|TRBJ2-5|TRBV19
CASSPRGKTQYF
TGTGCCAGTAGCCCCAGGGGAAAGACCCAGTACTTC
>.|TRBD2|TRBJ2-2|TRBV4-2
CASSQEREGGELFF
TGTGCCAGCAGCCAAGAGCGGGAGGGCGGGGAGCTGTTTTTT
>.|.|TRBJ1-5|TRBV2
CASSEGGLNQPQHF
TGTGCCAGCAGTGAAGGCGGCCTCAATCAGCCCCAGCATTTT
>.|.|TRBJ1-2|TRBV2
CASSERGFGYTF
TGTGCCAGCAGTGAGAGGGGGTTTGGCTACACCTTC
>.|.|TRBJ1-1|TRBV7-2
CASSLGGENTEAFF
TGTGCCAGCAGCTTAGGCGGGGAGAACACTGAAGCTTTCTTT
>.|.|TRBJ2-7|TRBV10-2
CASSEGGIYEQYF
TGCGCCAGCAGTGAAGGAGGGATCTACGAGCAGTACTTC
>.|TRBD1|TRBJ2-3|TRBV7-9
CASSLLTGPTDTQYF
TGTGCCAGCAGCTTACTGACAGGGCCAACAGATACGCAGTATTTT
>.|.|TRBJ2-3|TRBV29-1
CSVEEGFADTQYF
TGCAGCGTTGAGGAGGGTTTCGCAGATACGCAGTATTTT
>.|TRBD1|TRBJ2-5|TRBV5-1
CASSLDRGRKTQYF
TGCGCCAGCAGCCTGGACAGGGGGCGAAAGACCCAGTACTTC
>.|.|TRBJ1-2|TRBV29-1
CSVESGLINYGYTF
TGCAGCGTTGAGTCAGGGCTTATTAACTATGGCTACACCTTC
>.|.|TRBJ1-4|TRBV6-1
CASRRQANEKLFF
TGTGCCAGCAGGAGACAAGCTAATGAAAAACTGTTTTTT
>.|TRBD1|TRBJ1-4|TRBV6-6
CASNLDRGDEKLFF
TGTGCCAGCAACCTCGACAGGGGCGATGAAAAACTGTTTTTT
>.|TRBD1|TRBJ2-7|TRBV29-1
CSVEDHEGQSYEQYF
TGCAGCGTTGAAGATCATGAGGGACAGAGCTACGAGCAGTACTTC
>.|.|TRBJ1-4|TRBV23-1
CASSQTPGTDGLFF
TGCGCCAGCAGTCAAACCCCGGGAACGGACGGACTGTTTTTT
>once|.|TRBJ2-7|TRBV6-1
CASSQASYEQYF
TGTGCCAGCTCCCAGGCAAGCTACGAGCAGTACTTC
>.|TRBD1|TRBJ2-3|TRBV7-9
CASSRPGQALDTQYF
TGTGCCAGCAGCCGACCTGGACAGGCCCTAGATACGCAGTATTTT
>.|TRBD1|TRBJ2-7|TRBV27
CASSIPRTGYYEQYF
TGTGCCAGCAGTATACCCAGGACAGGCTACTACGAGCAGTACTTC
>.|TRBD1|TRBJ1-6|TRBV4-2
CASSQLPPQGMNSPLHF
TGTGCCAGCAGCCAACTACCCCCACAGGGGATGAATTCACCCCTCCACTTT
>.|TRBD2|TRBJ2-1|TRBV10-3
CATSEGGLAGNEQFF
TGTGCCACCAGCGAGGGAGGACTAGCGGGAAATGAGCAGTTCTTC
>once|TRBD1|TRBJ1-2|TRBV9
CASSSWDRAAKGYTF
TGTGCCAGCAGCTCTTGGGACAGGGCCGCAAAGGGCTACACCTTC
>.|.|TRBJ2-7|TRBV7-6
CASSLVSGVVYEQYF
TGTGCCAGCAGCTTAGTATCGGGGGTGGTCTACGAGCAGTACTTC
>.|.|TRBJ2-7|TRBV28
CASSLGSYEQYF
TGTGCCAGCAGTTTAGGTAGCTACGAGCAGTACTTC
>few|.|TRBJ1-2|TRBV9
CASSGRNMGASYGYTF
TGTGCCAGCAGCGGCCGGAATATGGGGGCTAGCTATGGCTACACCTTC
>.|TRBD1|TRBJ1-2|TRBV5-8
CASSPLQGLYGYTF
TGTGCCAGCAGTCCATTACAGGGGCTCTATGGCTACACCTTC
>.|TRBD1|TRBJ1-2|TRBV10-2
CASSPTGVGYGYTF
TGCGCCAGCAGTCCGACAGGGGTCGGGTATGGCTACACCTTC
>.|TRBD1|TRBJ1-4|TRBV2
CASSLQGAGEKLFF
TGTGCCAGCAGTTTACAGGGGGCGGGAGAAAAACTGTTTTTT